This TCR beta chain was captured by sequencing in a study of T cells in Graves' hyperthyroidism and ophthalmopathy. This CDR3 spans 15 amino acids. From germline, CDR1 is SNHLY and CDR2 FYNNEI. Note on this clonotype: What it binds is not known. Relative to the germline gene, one junction end is altered; a read error may explain this.

The CDR3 regions of TCR beta were amplified from RNA transcripts. An initial round of RT-PCR targeting the TCR CDR3 relied on the HTBI primer set. TCRdb analysed the multiplex PCR reads with MiXCR anew, one entry per CDR3 protein. The sample has hundreds of thousands of distinct CDR3 sequences, roughly 50% seen once; the top ten hold roughly 8.2%. Study outcomes and limitations: Ophthalmopathy was separated from stable hyperthyroidism by a 13 V-J model.

The sequencing input was peripheral blood or thyroid tissue (not recorded which). J is TRBJ2-2 and V is TRBV2; 10 nucleotides align to TRBD2. The clonotype comes from a woman younger than 30 with Graves' hyperthyroidism. The CDR3 sequence is CASREAGGWAGELFF. The CDR3 nucleotides read TGTGCCAGCAGGGAAGCGGGAGGGTGGGCCGGGGAGCTGTTTTTT. The variable domain in full, with the rest retrieved from reference TRBV2 and TRBJ2-2, is EPEVTQTPSHQVTQMGQEVILRCVPISNHLYFYWYRQILGQKVEFLVSFYNNEISEKSEIFDDQFSVERPDGSNFTLKIRSTKLEDSAMYFCASREAGGWAGELFFGEGSRLTVL.